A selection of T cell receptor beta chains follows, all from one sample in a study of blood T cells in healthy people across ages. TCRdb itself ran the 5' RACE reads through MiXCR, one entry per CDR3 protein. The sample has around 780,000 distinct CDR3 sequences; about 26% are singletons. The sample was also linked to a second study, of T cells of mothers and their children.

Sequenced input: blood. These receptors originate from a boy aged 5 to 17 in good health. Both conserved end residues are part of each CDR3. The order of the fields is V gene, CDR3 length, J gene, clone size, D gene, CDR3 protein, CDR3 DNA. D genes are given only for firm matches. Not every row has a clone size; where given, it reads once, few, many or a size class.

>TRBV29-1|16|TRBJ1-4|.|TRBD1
CSVGPLPETGNEKLFF
TGCAGCGTTGGGCCCCTTCCTGAGACAGGGAATGAAAAACTGTTTTTT
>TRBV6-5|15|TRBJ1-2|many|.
CATGQGRYFNYGYTF
TGTGCCACGGGGCAGGGCCGCTATTTTAACTATGGCTACACCTTC
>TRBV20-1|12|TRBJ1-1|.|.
CSARDPAAEAFF
TGCAGTGCTAGAGACCCGGCCGCTGAAGCTTTCTTT
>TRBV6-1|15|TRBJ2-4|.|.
CASSENGGILRIQYF
TGTGCCAGCAGTGAAAATGGCGGGATCTTACGGATTCAGTACTTC
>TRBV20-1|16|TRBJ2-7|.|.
CSARASDTVLSYEQYF
TGCAGTGCTAGAGCGTCCGATACAGTTCTATCCTACGAGCAGTACTTC
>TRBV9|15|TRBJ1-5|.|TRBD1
CASSVGDSFNQPQHF
TGTGCCAGCAGCGTAGGGGACAGCTTCAATCAGCCCCAGCATTTT
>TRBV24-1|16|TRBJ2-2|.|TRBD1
CATRPLDRGPTGELFF
TGTGCCACCAGGCCCCTGGACAGGGGCCCCACCGGGGAGCTGTTTTTT
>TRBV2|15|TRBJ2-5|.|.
CASSEEGRVRETQYF
TGTGCCAGCAGTGAAGAGGGCAGGGTCCGAGAGACCCAGTACTTC
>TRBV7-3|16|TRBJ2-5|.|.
CASSLVGFGGQETQYF
TGTGCCAGCAGCTTGGTGGGATTTGGGGGCCAAGAGACCCAGTACTTC
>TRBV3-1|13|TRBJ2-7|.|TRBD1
CATRDREIDEQYF
TGTGCCACCCGGGACAGGGAGATTGACGAGCAGTACTTC
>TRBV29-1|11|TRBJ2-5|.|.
CSVRDQETQYF
TGCAGCGTCCGGGACCAAGAGACCCAGTACTTC
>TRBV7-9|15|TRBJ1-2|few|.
CASSLVRGKIYGYTF
TGTGCCAGCAGCTTAGTGCGAGGCAAGATCTATGGCTACACCTTC
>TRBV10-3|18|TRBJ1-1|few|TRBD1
CAISGTRGSPIKDTEAFF
TGTGCCATCAGTGGTACCAGGGGGTCGCCCATAAAGGACACTGAAGCTTTCTTT
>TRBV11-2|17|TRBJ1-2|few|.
CASSPVQGVLINYGYTF
TGTGCCAGCAGCCCGGTCCAGGGAGTATTGATTAACTATGGCTACACCTTC
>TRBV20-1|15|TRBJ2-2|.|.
CSARRGGLETGELFF
TGCAGTGCTAGAAGGGGGGGCCTAGAAACCGGGGAGCTGTTTTTT
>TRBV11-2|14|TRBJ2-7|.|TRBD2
CASSLVTGGYEQYF
TGTGCCAGCAGCTTAGTTACGGGAGGCTACGAGCAGTACTTC
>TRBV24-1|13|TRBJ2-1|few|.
CATSSGTNNEQFF
TGTGCCACCAGCTCCGGGACAAACAATGAGCAGTTCTTC
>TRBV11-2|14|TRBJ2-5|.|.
CASRAWTQGETQYF
TGTGCCAGCAGGGCATGGACACAGGGAGAGACCCAGTACTTC
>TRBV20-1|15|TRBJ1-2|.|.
CSARDPAREDYGYTF
TGCAGTGCTAGAGATCCGGCCAGGGAAGACTATGGCTACACCTTC
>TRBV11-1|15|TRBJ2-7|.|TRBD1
CASSKTGGLSYEQYF
TGTGCCAGCAGCAAAACAGGGGGCCTCTCCTACGAGCAGTACTTC
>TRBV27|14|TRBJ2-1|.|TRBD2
CASSPRTSGNEQFF
TGTGCCAGCAGTCCGCGGACTAGCGGAAATGAGCAGTTCTTC
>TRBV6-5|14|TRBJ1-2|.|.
CASSYSVDNYGYTF
TGTGCCAGCAGTTACTCGGTTGACAACTATGGCTACACCTTC
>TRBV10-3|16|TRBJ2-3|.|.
CAITRLVHLRADTQYF
TGTGCCATCACGCGACTGGTCCATTTACGGGCGGATACGCAGTATTTT
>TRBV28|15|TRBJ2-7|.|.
CASSSPGHGNDEQYF
TGTGCCAGCAGCTCCCCGGGACACGGCAACGACGAGCAGTACTTC
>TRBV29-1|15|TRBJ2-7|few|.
CSVEAGTQAGYEQYF
TGCAGCGTTGAAGCCGGGACTCAAGCAGGCTACGAGCAGTACTTC
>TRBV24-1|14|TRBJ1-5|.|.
CATSGGGKRQPQHF
TGTGCCACCAGCGGTGGAGGGAAACGTCAGCCCCAGCATTTT
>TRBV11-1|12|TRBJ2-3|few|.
CASSRWVDTQYF
TGTGCCAGCAGCCGCTGGGTAGATACGCAGTATTTT
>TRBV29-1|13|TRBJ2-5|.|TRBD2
CSVEGLASETQYF
TGCAGCGTTGAGGGACTAGCCTCTGAGACCCAGTACTTC
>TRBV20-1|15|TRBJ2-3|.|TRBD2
CSARDSGGSTDTQYF
TGCAGTGCTAGAGATAGCGGGGGTTCCACAGATACGCAGTATTTT
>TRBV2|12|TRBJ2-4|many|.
CASSGEINIQYF
TGTGCCAGCAGTGGAGAGATAAACATTCAGTACTTC
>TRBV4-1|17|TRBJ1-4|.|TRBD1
CASSEGQGAWEYEKLFF
TGCGCCAGCAGCGAGGGACAGGGGGCCTGGGAGTATGAAAAACTGTTTTTT
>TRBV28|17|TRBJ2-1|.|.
CASSLLRLRGVANEQFF
TGTGCCAGCAGCTTACTCCGTCTGCGCGGGGTGGCCAATGAGCAGTTCTTC
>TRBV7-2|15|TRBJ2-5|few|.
CASSSPQGIQETQYF
TGTGCCAGCAGCTCACCGCAAGGGATACAAGAGACCCAGTACTTC
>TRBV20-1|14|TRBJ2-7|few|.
CSARGRERSYEQYF
TGCAGTGCTAGAGGGAGGGAGAGGTCCTACGAGCAGTACTTC
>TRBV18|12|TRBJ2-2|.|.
CASSPSGRELFF
TGTGCCAGCTCACCATCCGGGCGGGAGCTGTTTTTT
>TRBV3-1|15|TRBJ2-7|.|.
CASSPGQRPGYEQYF
TGTGCCAGCAGCCCAGGGCAGCGCCCTGGCTACGAGCAGTACTTC
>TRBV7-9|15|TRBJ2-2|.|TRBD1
CASTVDRGNTGELFF
TGTGCCAGCACCGTGGACAGGGGAAACACCGGGGAGCTGTTTTTT
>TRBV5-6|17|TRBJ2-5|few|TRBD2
CASSLLLAGGPRETQYF
TGTGCCAGCAGCTTACTCCTAGCGGGGGGGCCGAGAGAGACCCAGTACTTC
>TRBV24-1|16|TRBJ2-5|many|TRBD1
CATSDSDRGLRETQYF
TGTGCCACCAGTGATTCGGACAGGGGTCTTCGGGAGACCCAGTACTTC
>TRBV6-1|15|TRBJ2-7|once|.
CASSKDWAEPYEQYF
TGTGCCAGCAGCAAGGATTGGGCTGAACCCTACGAGCAGTACTTC
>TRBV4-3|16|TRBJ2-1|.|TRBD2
CASSHSGGGAYNEQFF
TGCGCCAGCAGCCACTCTGGGGGGGGAGCGTACAATGAGCAGTTCTTC
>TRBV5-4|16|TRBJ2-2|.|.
CASSFGYGGRTGELFF
TGTGCCAGCAGCTTCGGCTATGGGGGCCGGACCGGGGAGCTGTTTTTT
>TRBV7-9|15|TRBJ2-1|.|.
CASSPSTYSYNEQFF
TGTGCCAGCAGCCCTAGCACCTACTCCTACAATGAGCAGTTCTTC
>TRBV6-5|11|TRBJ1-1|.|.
CASSFAREAFF
TGTGCCAGCAGTTTCGCGAGGGAAGCTTTCTTT
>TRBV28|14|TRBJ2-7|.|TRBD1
CASSYTGVGPEQYF
TGTGCCAGCAGTTATACAGGGGTTGGACCCGAGCAGTACTTC
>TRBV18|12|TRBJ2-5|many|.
CASSPQQETQYF
TGTGCCAGCTCACCCCAACAAGAGACCCAGTACTTC
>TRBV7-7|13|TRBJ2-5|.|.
CASSLADQETLYF
TGTGCTAGCAGTTTAGCGGACCAAGAGACCCTGTACTTC
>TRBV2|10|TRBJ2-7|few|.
CATQSYEQYF
TGTGCCACTCAGTCCTACGAGCAGTACTTC
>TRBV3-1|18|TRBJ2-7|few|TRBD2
CASSQDRGRGLPSYEQYF
TGTGCCAGCAGCCAAGACCGTGGGAGGGGACTTCCCTCCTACGAGCAGTACTTC
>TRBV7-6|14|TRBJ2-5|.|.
CASSLFGQQETQYF
TGTGCCAGCAGCTTATTTGGTCAGCAAGAGACCCAGTACTTC
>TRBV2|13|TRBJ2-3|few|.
CASSEGLGDTQYF
TGTGCCAGCAGTGAAGGTCTTGGAGATACGCAGTATTTT
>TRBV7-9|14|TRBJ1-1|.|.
CASSLQGKDTEAFF
TGTGCCAGCAGCCTACAGGGTAAGGACACTGAAGCCTTCTTT
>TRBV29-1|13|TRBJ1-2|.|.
CSVAGGINYGYTF
TGCAGCGTTGCGGGGGGCATCAACTATGGCTACACCTTC
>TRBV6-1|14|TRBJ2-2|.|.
CASIDRSGTGELFF
TGTGCCAGCATAGACAGGAGCGGCACCGGGGAGCTGTTTTTT
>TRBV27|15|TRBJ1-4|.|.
CASSRQRTAEEKLFF
TGTGCCAGCAGTAGACAACGGACAGCGGAAGAAAAACTGTTTTTT